One sample yielded the 3 T cell receptor beta chains listed below, sequenced in a study of shared clonotypes between healthy human individuals. Terminally differentiated effector memory CD45RA+ cells were excluded by CCR7 positive selection of CD45RO-negative cells. Data came from immunoSEQ multiplex PCR; TCRdb stores just in-frame clones and leaves some out. The data show about 2.2 million clones, with under 95% seen just once and approximately 1.7% held by the top ten. Sequencing input: naive CD8+ T cells from PBMCs. The receptor source for this set is a man between 18 and 35 years old in good health. Some clones in this sample may be carry-over from other donors' samples.

The rearrangement joins TRBV4-1 to TRBJ2-1, with 14 bases matching TRBD2. CDR1 MGHRA and CDR2 YSYEKL come from the germline V gene. The CDR3 sequence is 18 residues long. The V and J ends lost 2 bases and 2 bases, in that order; junction bases with no gene match: 5. The CDR3 DNA sequence: TGCGCCAGCAGCCAAATAGGACTAGCGGGAGGCACCTACAATGAGCAGTTCTTC. Translating it yields CASSQIGLAGGTYNEQFF.

This rearrangement joins TRBV6-6 to TRBJ2-1; D might be TRBD1 or TRBD2, each matching 5 bases. Trimming removed 7 bases from V and 6 bases from J, with 22 bases in between. Germline assignment: CDR1 MNHNY and CDR2 SVGAGI (reference sequence). This CDR3 contains 16 residues. The CDR3: CASTPPGDPARNEQFF. For the CDR3, the DNA is TGTGCCAGCACCCCACCTGGGGACCCCGCTCGCAATGAGCAGTTCTTC.

CDR3 bases: TGTGCCAGCAGTTTATTACGGGACAAACTCGAGCAGTACTTC. It specifies CASSLLRDKLEQYF. The chain joins TRBV28 to TRBJ2-7; weak D call: TRBD1 (6 bases). From germline, CDR1 is MDHEN and CDR2 SYDVKM. This CDR3 is built from 14 residues. V lost 1 base to trimming and J lost 6 bases, with 13 bases between them.